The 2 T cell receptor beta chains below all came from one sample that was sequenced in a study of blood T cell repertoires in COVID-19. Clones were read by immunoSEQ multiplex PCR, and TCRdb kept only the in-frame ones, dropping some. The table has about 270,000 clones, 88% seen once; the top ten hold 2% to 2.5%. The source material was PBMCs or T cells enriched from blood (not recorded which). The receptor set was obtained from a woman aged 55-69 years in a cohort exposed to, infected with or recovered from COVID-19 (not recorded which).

The CDR3 sequence: CASSLGAGGYNEQFF. Here the CDR3 DNA reads TGTGCCAGCAGCCTTGGAGCGGGAGGTTACAATGAGCAGTTCTTC. This chain links TRBV3-1 (or the pseudogene TRBV3-2) with TRBJ2-1; 9 bases map to TRBD2. The J segment lost 4 bases and the V segment lost 4 bases, leaving 5 bases of the junction unmatched. Germline assignment: CDR1 LGHDT and CDR2 YNNKEL (reference sequence). This CDR3 is built from 15 residues.

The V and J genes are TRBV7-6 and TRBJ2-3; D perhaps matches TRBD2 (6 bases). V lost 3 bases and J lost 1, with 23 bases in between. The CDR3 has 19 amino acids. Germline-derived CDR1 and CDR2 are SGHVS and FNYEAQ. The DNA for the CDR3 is TGTGCCAGCAGCTTCAGCATAGGTGGCGCAGGCGGGGGCACAGATACGCAGTATTTT. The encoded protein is CASSFSIGGAGGGTDTQYF.